The rows below give T cell receptor beta chains drawn from one sample of a study of blood T cell repertoires in COVID-19. Some clones are missing from TCRdb's copy, which holds only in-frame ones; the method was immunoSEQ multiplex PCR. The sample records roughly 190,000 clones, around 81% being singletons. The sequenced material came from peripheral blood. The receptors derive from a human donor with acute or convalescent COVID-19. The donor label of this sample is uncertain. The CDR3 runs from the conserved cysteine through the conserved F or W. A D gene is named only where the DNA matches it firmly. Not every row has a clone size; where given, it reads once, few, many or a size class.

clone_size: -
j_call: TRBJ2-3
cdr3_length: 14
v_call: TRBV5-4
d_call: -
cdr3_aa: CASSGEAITDTQYF
cdr3_nt: TGTGCCAGCAGCGGGGAGGCTATCACAGATACGCAGTATTTT

clone_size: once
j_call: TRBJ2-1
cdr3_length: 16
v_call: TRBV28
d_call: -
cdr3_aa: CASTLSTAGRYNEQFF
cdr3_nt: TGTGCCAGCACCCTTTCAACCGCGGGGAGGTACAATGAGCAGTTCTTC

clone_size: -
j_call: TRBJ1-2
cdr3_length: 13
v_call: TRBV5-6
d_call: TRBD1
cdr3_aa: CASSLGRGHGYTF
cdr3_nt: TGTGCCAGCAGCTTGGGCAGGGGGCATGGCTACACCTTC

clone_size: few
j_call: TRBJ2-2
cdr3_length: 13
v_call: TRBV27
d_call: -
cdr3_aa: CASSLNSGGELFF
cdr3_nt: TGTGCCAGCAGTTTAAATTCGGGCGGGGAGCTGTTTTTT

clone_size: -
j_call: TRBJ1-1
cdr3_length: 13
v_call: TRBV19
d_call: -
cdr3_aa: CASSLGQNTEAFF
cdr3_nt: TGTGCCAGTAGTCTAGGACAGAACACTGAAGCTTTCTTT

clone_size: once
j_call: TRBJ1-1
cdr3_length: 14
v_call: TRBV9
d_call: -
cdr3_aa: CASSARLRGDEAFF
cdr3_nt: TGTGCCAGCAGCGCCAGATTGCGGGGGGACGAAGCTTTCTTT

clone_size: -
j_call: TRBJ2-1
cdr3_length: 15
v_call: TRBV19
d_call: TRBD2
cdr3_aa: CASSTNSGRASEQFF
cdr3_nt: TGTGCCAGTAGTACGAATAGCGGGAGGGCCAGTGAGCAGTTCTTC

clone_size: -
j_call: TRBJ2-7
cdr3_length: 14
v_call: TRBV6-5
d_call: TRBD1
cdr3_aa: CASRAGTGAYEQYF
cdr3_nt: TGTGCCAGCAGGGCCGGGACAGGTGCCTACGAGCAGTACTTC

clone_size: few
j_call: TRBJ1-6
cdr3_length: 15
v_call: TRBV25-1
d_call: -
cdr3_aa: CASSALGVENSPLHF
cdr3_nt: TGTGCCAGCAGTGCTCTCGGGGTGGAGAACTCACCCCTCCACTTT

clone_size: -
j_call: TRBJ1-3
cdr3_length: 14
v_call: TRBV5-6
d_call: -
cdr3_aa: CASSLSAAGNTIYF
cdr3_nt: TGTGCCAGCAGCTTGTCCGCAGCGGGAAACACCATATATTTT

clone_size: -
j_call: TRBJ2-1
cdr3_length: 17
v_call: TRBV9
d_call: TRBD2
cdr3_aa: CASSLSLGREGYNEQFF
cdr3_nt: TGTGCCAGCAGCCTCTCCCTGGGGCGGGAGGGATACAATGAGCAGTTCTTC

clone_size: -
j_call: TRBJ2-7
cdr3_length: 14
v_call: TRBV19
d_call: TRBD1
cdr3_aa: CASSPTGEVREQYF
cdr3_nt: TGTGCCAGTAGCCCTACAGGGGAAGTTCGCGAGCAGTACTTC

clone_size: -
j_call: TRBJ1-2
cdr3_length: 12
v_call: TRBV30
d_call: TRBD1
cdr3_aa: CAWSTGGYGYTF
cdr3_nt: TGTGCCTGGAGCACAGGGGGTTATGGCTACACCTTC

clone_size: once
j_call: TRBJ2-3
cdr3_length: 15
v_call: TRBV7-9
d_call: TRBD2
cdr3_aa: CASSPSGESTDTQYF
cdr3_nt: TGTGCCAGCAGCCCGAGCGGGGAGAGCACAGATACGCAGTATTTT

clone_size: -
j_call: TRBJ2-7
cdr3_length: 14
v_call: TRBV30
d_call: -
cdr3_aa: CAWTRRGGGYEQYF
cdr3_nt: TGTGCCTGGACTCGCAGGGGTGGGGGCTACGAGCAGTACTTC

clone_size: -
j_call: TRBJ2-7
cdr3_length: 15
v_call: TRBV11-1
d_call: TRBD1
cdr3_aa: CASSLGTDPSYEQYF
cdr3_nt: TGTGCCAGCAGCCTTGGGACAGACCCATCCTACGAGCAGTACTTC

clone_size: -
j_call: TRBJ2-7
cdr3_length: 11
v_call: TRBV29-1
d_call: -
cdr3_aa: CSVEDSYEQYF
cdr3_nt: TGCAGCGTTGAGGACAGCTACGAGCAGTACTTC

clone_size: -
j_call: TRBJ1-3
cdr3_length: 14
v_call: TRBV11-2
d_call: TRBD1
cdr3_aa: CASSSQGSGNTIYF
cdr3_nt: TGTGCCAGCAGCTCACAGGGGTCTGGAAACACCATATATTTT

clone_size: -
j_call: TRBJ2-1
cdr3_length: 15
v_call: TRBV9
d_call: TRBD1
cdr3_aa: CASSVLQGAPHEQFF
cdr3_nt: TGTGCCAGCAGCGTCTTACAGGGGGCGCCCCACGAGCAGTTCTTC

clone_size: once
j_call: TRBJ1-5
cdr3_length: 14
v_call: TRBV2
d_call: -
cdr3_aa: CASSPDRSNQPQHF
cdr3_nt: TGTGCCAGCAGTCCCGACAGGTCCAATCAGCCCCAGCATTTT

clone_size: -
j_call: TRBJ1-1
cdr3_length: 14
v_call: TRBV4-1
d_call: -
cdr3_aa: CASTLALRDTEAFF
cdr3_nt: TGCGCCAGCACCCTCGCTCTCCGGGACACCGAAGCTTTCTTT

clone_size: -
j_call: TRBJ1-1
cdr3_length: 15
v_call: TRBV5-1
d_call: -
cdr3_aa: CASSSGQTLNTEAFF
cdr3_nt: TGCGCCAGCAGCTCCGGACAGACGTTGAACACTGAAGCTTTCTTT

clone_size: few
j_call: TRBJ1-2
cdr3_length: 14
v_call: TRBV2
d_call: TRBD1
cdr3_aa: CASTLGQGMSGYTF
cdr3_nt: TGTGCCAGCACCTTGGGACAGGGGATGAGTGGCTACACCTTC

clone_size: -
j_call: TRBJ2-3
cdr3_length: 16
v_call: TRBV3-1/TRBV3-2
d_call: -
cdr3_aa: CASSSRQGLATDTQYF
cdr3_nt: TGTGCCAGCAGCTCTCGACAGGGACTCGCCACAGATACGCAGTATTTT

clone_size: -
j_call: TRBJ1-1
cdr3_length: 13
v_call: TRBV9
d_call: -
cdr3_aa: CASSFSERTEAFF
cdr3_nt: TGTGCCAGCAGCTTTTCCGAGCGCACTGAAGCTTTCTTT

clone_size: once
j_call: TRBJ2-3
cdr3_length: 14
v_call: TRBV5-4
d_call: -
cdr3_aa: CASSSLGGTDTQYF
cdr3_nt: TGTGCCAGCAGCTCGCTTGGAGGCACAGATACGCAGTATTTT

clone_size: -
j_call: TRBJ1-2
cdr3_length: 14
v_call: TRBV4-1
d_call: -
cdr3_aa: CASSQVQRRYGYTF
cdr3_nt: TGCGCCAGCAGCCAAGTCCAACGGAGGTATGGCTACACCTTC

clone_size: -
j_call: TRBJ1-1
cdr3_length: 16
v_call: TRBV10-1
d_call: -
cdr3_aa: CASSEPLQGKNTEAFF
cdr3_nt: TGCGCCAGCAGTGAGCCTCTCCAGGGGAAGAACACTGAAGCTTTCTTT

clone_size: -
j_call: TRBJ2-1
cdr3_length: 11
v_call: TRBV6-5
d_call: -
cdr3_aa: CASRRDWEQFF
cdr3_nt: TGTGCCAGCCGGCGGGATTGGGAGCAGTTCTTC

clone_size: -
j_call: TRBJ1-5
cdr3_length: 15
v_call: TRBV18
d_call: TRBD1
cdr3_aa: CASSLGQNSNQPQHF
cdr3_nt: TGTGCCAGCTCCCTGGGACAGAATAGCAATCAGCCCCAGCATTTT

clone_size: -
j_call: TRBJ1-1
cdr3_length: 15
v_call: TRBV6-5
d_call: -
cdr3_aa: CASSDTLLLNTEAFF
cdr3_nt: TGTGCCAGCAGCGACACACTCCTATTGAACACTGAAGCTTTCTTT

clone_size: once
j_call: TRBJ2-7
cdr3_length: 14
v_call: TRBV5-1
d_call: -
cdr3_aa: CASSRTAGTYEQYF
cdr3_nt: TGCGCCAGCAGCCGAACCGCGGGGACCTACGAGCAGTACTTC

clone_size: -
j_call: TRBJ2-7
cdr3_length: 14
v_call: TRBV9
d_call: -
cdr3_aa: CASSVVPEAYEQYF
cdr3_nt: TGTGCCAGCAGCGTAGTGCCAGAAGCCTACGAGCAGTACTTC

clone_size: -
j_call: TRBJ2-7
cdr3_length: 15
v_call: TRBV19
d_call: -
cdr3_aa: CASSGRGVGSYEQYF
cdr3_nt: TGTGCCAGTAGTGGCAGGGGTGTGGGGTCCTACGAGCAGTACTTC

clone_size: -
j_call: TRBJ2-1
cdr3_length: 14
v_call: TRBV7-3
d_call: TRBD2
cdr3_aa: CASSDGLAVNEQFF
cdr3_nt: TGTGCCAGCAGCGACGGACTAGCGGTCAATGAGCAGTTCTTC

clone_size: -
j_call: TRBJ2-1
cdr3_length: 13
v_call: TRBV14
d_call: TRBD1
cdr3_aa: CASSFDRANEQFF
cdr3_nt: TGTGCCAGCAGCTTTGACAGGGCTAATGAGCAGTTCTTC

clone_size: -
j_call: TRBJ1-6
cdr3_length: 14
v_call: TRBV6-5
d_call: TRBD1
cdr3_aa: CASSISTGRSPLHF
cdr3_nt: TGTGCCAGCAGTATTTCGACAGGGCGGTCACCCCTCCACTTT

clone_size: once
j_call: TRBJ1-2
cdr3_length: 13
v_call: TRBV5-1
d_call: -
cdr3_aa: CASSLTVNYGYTF
cdr3_nt: TGCGCCAGCAGCTTGACAGTTAACTATGGCTACACCTTC

clone_size: -
j_call: TRBJ1-1
cdr3_length: 14
v_call: TRBV6-5
d_call: -
cdr3_aa: CASSYTGGIAEAFF
cdr3_nt: TGTGCCAGCAGTTACACGGGGGGTATAGCTGAAGCTTTCTTT

clone_size: -
j_call: TRBJ2-7
cdr3_length: 13
v_call: TRBV27
d_call: -
cdr3_aa: CASSPHPPYEQYF
cdr3_nt: TGTGCCAGCAGTCCCCATCCCCCCTACGAGCAGTACTTC